This T cell receptor (beta chain) was captured in a study of blood T cell repertoires in COVID-19. TCRdb keeps only in-frame clones here, not all; method: immunoSEQ multiplex PCR. Of about 160,000 clones listed, about three quarters were seen once; the top ten hold around 3%. CDR1 and CDR2 (germline): WSHSY, SAAADI. CDR3 size: 15 residues. Trimming removed 4 bases from V and 1 base from J, with 10 bases in between. The sequencing sample was made of peripheral blood. The genes are TRBV10-2 and TRBJ2-2; weak D call: TRBD2 (6 bases). This TCR derives from a man between 65 and 85 years old with acute or convalescent COVID-19. The CDR3 sequence: CASSAGGVNTGELFF. The CDR3 nucleotides are TGCGCCAGCAGTGCCGGCGGGGTGAACACCGGGGAGCTGTTTTTT.